This T cell receptor (beta chain) came from a study of blood T cell repertoires in COVID-19 (dated by TCRdb to between 2020 and 2021). With respect to the entire study: Samples from collaborators originated in the United States, Italy and Spain and spanned both the acute and convalescent phases of COVID-19. The prospective study material was composed of cDNA or gDNA derived from T cells, B-cell-depleted T cells, or PBMCs. The dataset comprised deeply sampled blood TCRbeta repertoires from subjects exposed to, actively infected with, or recovered from COVID-19. The samples were drawn from two sources: the first 160 participants of the ongoing ImmuneRACE study, and 1,254 subjects contributed by 6 global collaborators. Where available, HLA class I and class II types were obtained from metadata supplied by the sample provider rather than from assay-based typing. The sample metadata nearly always contained a de-identified subject ID, COVID-19 status, age in years and sex. The repertoires were released in a freely available public database intended as a resource for research on the immune response to SARS-CoV-2. What the study reported, not specific to this receptor: The amount of clinical and demographic metadata varied by source and participant and was provided uncurated.

The immunoSEQ Assay, a bias-controlled multiplex PCR, was used to amplify TCRbeta CDR3 regions from genomic DNA. Concerning the study's data processing: Within the assay, amplification of reference gene primers was used to estimate how many nucleated cells each sample contained. To quantify the absolute abundance of each unique TCRbeta CDR3 rearrangement, sequence reads were collapsed and filtered. For each sample, productive Simpson clonality was calculated by taking the square root of Simpson's diversity index across productive rearrangements. TCRdb limited this immuneACCESS table to in-frame rearrangements with V and J called. A share of clones is missing; checked studies link under half to unresolved V genes, and the rest is unexplained. V and J calls and clone size come straight from that table; D and trimming were deduced from the DNA. Here the sample has hundreds of thousands of clones; roughly 84% occur a single time. Less than 7% of the sample comes from the top ten.

Participants in the prospective study were enrolled through a virtual design, were aged roughly 18 to 100 years, and lived in roughly 24 United States geographic areas. In the prospective study, participants were assigned to cohorts based on the clinical history participants reported in a screening survey and a study questionnaire. Recovered participants in ImmuneRACE Cohort 3 were defined as having two consecutive negative NP/OP PCR tests, clearance from a healthcare professional, or resolution of symptoms. Each participant in the prospective study had whole blood, serum and a nasopharyngeal or oropharyngeal swab collected by mobile phlebotomists. Participants in the prospective study had the option to provide additional blood draws and questionnaires over an approximately two-month period. Before DNA extraction, blood samples from the prospective study were shipped at room temperature or frozen.

At the junction V is shortened by 7 bases and J by 6 bases, with 14 bases in between. The germline V gene yields SGHTA for CDR1 and FQGNSA for CDR2. The CDR3 numbers 13 residues from cysteine through phenylalanine. Solely the CDR3 DNA is kept, with 39 bases framed from the first base. On this clone itself: Its cognate antigen has yet to be identified. It has no much larger one-base neighbor in the sample; base qualities were not kept.

This chain is built from TRBV7-2 and TRBJ2-3; the D gene identity is not certain. This receptor was obtained from a middle-aged woman who had recovered from COVID-19. Sequenced input: PBMCs or T cells enriched from blood (not recorded which). The CDR3 is CASTDPLYDTQYF. The DNA sequence reads TGTGCCAGCACCGACCCACTATATGATACGCAGTATTTT.